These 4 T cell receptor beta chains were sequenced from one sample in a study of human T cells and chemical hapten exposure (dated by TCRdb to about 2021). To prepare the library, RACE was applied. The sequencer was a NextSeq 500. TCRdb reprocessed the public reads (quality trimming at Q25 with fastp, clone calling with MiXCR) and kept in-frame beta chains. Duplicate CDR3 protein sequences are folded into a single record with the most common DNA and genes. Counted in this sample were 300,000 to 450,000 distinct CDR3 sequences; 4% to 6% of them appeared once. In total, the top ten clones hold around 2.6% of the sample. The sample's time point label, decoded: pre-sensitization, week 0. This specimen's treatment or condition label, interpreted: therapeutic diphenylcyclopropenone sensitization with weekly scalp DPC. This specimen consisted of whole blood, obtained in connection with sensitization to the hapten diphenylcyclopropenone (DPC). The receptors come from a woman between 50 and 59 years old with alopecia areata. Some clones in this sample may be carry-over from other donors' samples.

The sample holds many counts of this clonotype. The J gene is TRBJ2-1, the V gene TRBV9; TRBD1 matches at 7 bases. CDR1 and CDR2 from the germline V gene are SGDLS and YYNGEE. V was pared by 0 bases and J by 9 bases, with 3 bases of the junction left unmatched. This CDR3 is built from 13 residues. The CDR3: CASSVEGGPEQFF. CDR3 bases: TGTGCCAGCAGCGTAGAAGGGGGCCCTGAGCAGTTCTTC.

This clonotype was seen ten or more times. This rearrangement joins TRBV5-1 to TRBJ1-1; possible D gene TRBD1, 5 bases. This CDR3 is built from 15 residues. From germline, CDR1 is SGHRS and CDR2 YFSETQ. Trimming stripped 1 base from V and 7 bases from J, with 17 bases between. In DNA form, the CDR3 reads TGCGCCAGCAGCTTGTCGGGCAGGGCGGAAGGTGAAGCTTTCTTT. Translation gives CASSLSGRAEGEAFF.

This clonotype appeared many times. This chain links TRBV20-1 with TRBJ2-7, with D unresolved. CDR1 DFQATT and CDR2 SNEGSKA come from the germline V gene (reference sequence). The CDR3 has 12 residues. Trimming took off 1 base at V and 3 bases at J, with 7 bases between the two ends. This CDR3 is CSARVVDYEQYF. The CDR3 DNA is TGCAGTGCTAGAGTTGTGGACTACGAGCAGTACTTC.

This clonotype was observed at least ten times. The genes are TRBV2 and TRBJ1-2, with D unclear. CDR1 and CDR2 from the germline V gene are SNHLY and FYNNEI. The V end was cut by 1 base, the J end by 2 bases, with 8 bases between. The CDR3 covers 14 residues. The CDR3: CASSEDRQNYGYTF. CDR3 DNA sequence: TGTGCCAGCAGTGAAGACAGACAAAACTATGGCTACACCTTC.